Following are 21 T cell receptor beta chains from one sample sequenced in a study of shared T cell receptors in the human thymus. The protocol was immunoSEQ multiplex PCR, while the TCRdb copy is restricted to in-frame clones and leaves out a portion. This sample has over 450,000 clones, with around 78% found just once. The sample was also reused in another study, on human thymus T cells.

The sequenced material came from thymocytes. Receptors originate from a boy in the first two years of life with a congenital heart defect.

V and J are TRBV5-6 and TRBJ2-1, with TRBD2 matching over 13 bases. The CDR3 extends over 16 amino acids. J was trimmed by 8 bases and V by 3 bases; bases with no gene match: 8. Germline-derived CDR1 and CDR2 are SGHDT and YYEEEE. The CDR3 region is CASSCLPGLAGHEQFF. CDR3 coding DNA: TGTGCCAGCAGCTGCCTCCCGGGACTAGCGGGACATGAGCAGTTCTTC.

This rearrangement joins TRBV10-3 to TRBJ2-7, with TRBD2 matching over 16 bases. The J segment lost 5 bases and the V segment lost 6 bases, leaving 10 bases of the junction unmatched. Germline-derived CDR1 and CDR2 are ENHRY and SYGVKD. The CDR3 consists of 17 residues. In DNA form, the CDR3 reads TGTGCCATCAGGAAGACCGGGACTAGCGGGAGGGCCCACGAGCAGTACTTC. The encoded protein is CAIRKTGTSGRAHEQYF.

This clone was seen only once. The V gene is TRBV5-1, the J gene TRBJ2-1; 13 bases line up with TRBD2. The CDR3 contains 15 residues. V shed 2 bases and J 6 bases; nucleotides not matched to a gene: 2. CDR1 and CDR2 (germline): SGHRS, YFSETQ. The CDR3 region has the DNA TGCGCCAGCAGCTTCGGACTAGCGGGAGCCAATGAGCAGTTCTTC. As protein: CASSFGLAGANEQFF.

The chain uses TRBV11-2 and TRBJ1-3; a possible D gene is TRBD1 (5 bases). Germline V lookup: CDR1 SGHAT, CDR2 FQNNGV. The CDR3 is made up of 16 amino acids. With 4 bases removed from V and 1 base from J, the gap between germline ends came to 14 bases. The CDR3 bases are TGTGCCAGCAGCTCATTAGACAGTTCGTCTGGAAACACCATATATTTT. Its translation: CASSSLDSSSGNTIYF.

This clone was recorded a few times. One junction end does not reproduce the germline sequence, and a read error may be involved. This chain links TRBV6-1 with TRBJ2-7; 9 positions agree with TRBD1. The CDR3 length is 17 residues. CDR1 and CDR2 from the germline V gene are MNHNS and SASEGT. CDR3 residues: CASSEDPFGTGFSGVCF. DNA of the CDR3: TGTGCCAGCAGTGAAGATCCATTCGGGACAGGGTTCTCGGGGGTTTGCTTC.

J is TRBJ1-1 and V is TRBV14; possibly TRBD1 for D (5 bases). The CDR3 length is 15 residues. Trimming cost V 1 base and J 6 bases, with 15 bases left between them. Germline loops: CDR1 SGHDN, CDR2 FVKESK. DNA of the CDR3: TGTGCCAGCAGCCAAGGGAAAGGGAAAGGGGCTGAAGCTTTCTTT. As protein: CASSQGKGKGAEAFF.

The chain combines TRBV20-1 with TRBJ2-1, with unresolved D. Germline CDR1 DFQATT, CDR2 SNEGSKA (reference sequence). The CDR3 covers 9 residues. V was pared by 3 bases and J by 10 bases, with 4 bases between. The CDR3, as DNA: TGCAGTGCTAGCGGGGAGCAGTTCTTC. Translation gives CSASGEQFF.

V is TRBV14 and J is TRBJ1-2; a weak D match, TRBD1 (5 bases). From germline, CDR1 is SGHDN and CDR2 FVKESK. The V gene lost 3 bases and the J gene lost 1 base, with 9 bases spanning the gap. The CDR3 has 14 residues. The CDR3 coding sequence is TGTGCCAGCAGCCATAGGGGTCTTAACTATGGCTACACCTTC. Translating gives CASSHRGLNYGYTF.

The chain has TRBV2 and TRBJ2-3, with D possibly TRBD2 on 5 matching bases. The CDR3 extends over 20 amino acids. Germline-derived CDR1 and CDR2 are SNHLY and FYNNEI. V lost 7 bases, J lost 0 bases, and 29 bases lay in between. DNA of the CDR3: TGTGCCAGCATAGGGAGAAGTACTCGGTTGGCTCGGTCTAGCACAGATACGCAGTATTTT. Translation: CASIGRSTRLARSSTDTQYF. Full variable domain (rest looked up from reference TRBV2 and TRBJ2-3): EPEVTQTPSHQVTQMGQEVILRCVPISNHLYFYWYRQILGQKVEFLVSFYNNEISEKSEIFDDQFSVERPDGSNFTLKIRSTKLEDSAMYFCASIGRSTRLARSSTDTQYFGPGTRLTVL.

The chain recombines TRBV4-2 with TRBJ2-3; TRBD2 matches 15 bases. Germline V gene sequence: CDR1 LGHNA, CDR2 YNFKEQ. The CDR3 loop spans 17 amino acids. Trimming cost V 4 bases and J 3 bases; bases outside gene matches: 5. Here the CDR3 DNA reads TGTGCCAGCAGCCGGTCCGGGACTAGCGGGAGGACAGATACGCAGTATTTT. As protein: CASSRSGTSGRTDTQYF.

The V and J genes are TRBV5-8 and TRBJ1-5, with 7 bases identical to TRBD1. V shed 1 base, J shed 2 bases, and the junction held 6 bases outside the gene matches. Germline CDR1 reads SGHTS; CDR2 reads YDEGEE. This CDR3 region has 16 residues. The CDR3 is CASSLWRGLGNQPQHF. The DNA of the CDR3 is TGTGCCAGCAGCTTGTGGAGGGGGCTGGGCAATCAGCCCCAGCATTTT.

A few counts support this clone. Other DNA sequences of this sample code for an identical CDR3. The V and J genes are TRBV11-2 and TRBJ2-5; D remains ambiguous. The germline CDR1 and CDR2 sequences are SGHAT and FQNNGV. The CDR3 runs to 11 residues. With 4 bases removed from V and 2 bases from J, the gap between germline ends came to 2 bases. The CDR3 sequence is CASSSQETQYF. The CDR3 region has the DNA TGTGCCAGCAGCTCGCAAGAGACCCAGTACTTC.

The chain employs TRBV18 and TRBJ2-7; a weak D match, TRBD1 (6 bases). The germline gives CDR1 KGHSH, CDR2 LQKENI. The CDR3 length is 16 residues. V shed 4 bases and J shed 6 bases, with 22 bases lying between them. The CDR3 DNA sequence: TGTGCCAGCTCACGGGAAGGACAGAGAGCTTGGTCCGAGCAGTACTTC. Amino acid sequence: CASSREGQRAWSEQYF.

The rearrangement links TRBV4-1 to TRBJ2-3; possibly TRBD1 for D (5 bases). Germline lookup yields CDR1 MGHRA and CDR2 YSYEKL. The CDR3 length is 12 residues. With 0 bases removed from V and 7 bases from J, the gap between germline ends came to 5 bases. CDR3 residues: CASSQEGHTQYF. Here the CDR3 DNA reads TGCGCCAGCAGCCAAGAGGGGCATACGCAGTATTTT.

The rearrangement uses TRBV12-5 and TRBJ2-1, with a possible D match to TRBD2 (6 bases). CDR3 length: 12 residues. Trimming took off 6 bases at V and 7 bases at J, with 10 bases between the two ends. Germline lookup yields CDR1 LGHNT and CDR2 FRNRAP. DNA of the CDR3: TGTGCTAGTGGGCGACTAGGGAATGAGCAGTTCTTC. Its translation: CASGRLGNEQFF. Using reference TRBV12-5 and TRBJ2-1 for the parts outside the CDR3, the full variable domain is DARVTQTPRHKVTEMGQEVTMRCQPILGHNTVFWYRQTMMQGLELLAYFRNRAPLDDSGMPKDRFSAEMPDATLATLKIQPSEPRDSAVYFCASGRLGNEQFFGPGTRLTVL.

This clone showed up just a few times. The chain carries TRBV4-1 and TRBJ2-7, with TRBD1 matching 7 bases. With V trimmed by 0 bases and J by 7 bases, 6 bases remained unmatched. The CDR3 spans 14 residues. CDR1 and CDR2 from the germline V gene are MGHRA and YSYEKL. The chain's CDR3 is CASSQEQGRGEQYF. The DNA of the CDR3 is TGCGCCAGCAGCCAAGAACAGGGCAGGGGGGAGCAGTACTTC.

The rearrangement links TRBV5-1 to TRBJ2-7; 10 bases agree with TRBD2. Per the germline V gene, CDR1 is SGHRS and CDR2 is YFSETQ. V trimming: 5 bases; J trimming: 0 bases; junction bases outside the gene matches: 2. The CDR3 is 14 amino acids. The CDR3 loop reads CASRKREGSYEQYF. As DNA, the CDR3 is TGCGCCAGCAGGAAGCGGGAGGGCTCCTACGAGCAGTACTTC.

The chain carries TRBV6-1 and TRBJ2-7, with 15 bases matching TRBD2. Per germline, CDR1 MNHNS and CDR2 SASEGT. The CDR3 covers 20 residues. V lost 4 bases and J lost 3; bases outside the gene matches: 16. CDR3 region: CASSVGPRGLAGGRSYEQYF. The CDR3 DNA follows: TGTGCCAGCAGTGTGGGCCCACGAGGACTAGCGGGAGGGAGGAGCTACGAGCAGTACTTC.

The genes are TRBV19 and TRBJ1-5, with a tentative D call TRBD1 (5 bases). The ends were cut back, 1 base at V and 5 bases at J, with 12 bases in the middle. Germline V gives CDR1 LNHDA, CDR2 SQIVND (reference sequence). The CDR3 extends over 15 amino acids. CDR3 DNA sequence: TGTGCCAGTAGTATAGGAGGAGGGGACGATCAGCCCCAGCATTTT. This codes for CASSIGGGDDQPQHF.

This sequence joins TRBV28 and TRBJ2-5, with D unclear. There are 12 residues in the CDR3. From germline, CDR1 is MDHEN and CDR2 SYDVKM. Trimming removed 6 bases from V and 4 bases from J, with 9 bases in between. CDR3 nucleotide sequence: TGTGCCAGCAGCGACTCCCGAGAGACCCAGTACTTC. The encoded protein is CASSDSRETQYF.

The chain links TRBV27 to TRBJ2-1, with TRBD2 matching 7 bases. CDR3 length: 14 residues. V was pared by 0 bases and J by 6 bases, with 2 bases of the junction left unmatched. The germline V gene has CDR1 MNHEY and CDR2 SMNVEV (reference sequence). This CDR3 reads CASSLSGGGNEQFF. The CDR3 DNA reads TGTGCCAGCAGTTTATCGGGCGGGGGCAATGAGCAGTTCTTC.